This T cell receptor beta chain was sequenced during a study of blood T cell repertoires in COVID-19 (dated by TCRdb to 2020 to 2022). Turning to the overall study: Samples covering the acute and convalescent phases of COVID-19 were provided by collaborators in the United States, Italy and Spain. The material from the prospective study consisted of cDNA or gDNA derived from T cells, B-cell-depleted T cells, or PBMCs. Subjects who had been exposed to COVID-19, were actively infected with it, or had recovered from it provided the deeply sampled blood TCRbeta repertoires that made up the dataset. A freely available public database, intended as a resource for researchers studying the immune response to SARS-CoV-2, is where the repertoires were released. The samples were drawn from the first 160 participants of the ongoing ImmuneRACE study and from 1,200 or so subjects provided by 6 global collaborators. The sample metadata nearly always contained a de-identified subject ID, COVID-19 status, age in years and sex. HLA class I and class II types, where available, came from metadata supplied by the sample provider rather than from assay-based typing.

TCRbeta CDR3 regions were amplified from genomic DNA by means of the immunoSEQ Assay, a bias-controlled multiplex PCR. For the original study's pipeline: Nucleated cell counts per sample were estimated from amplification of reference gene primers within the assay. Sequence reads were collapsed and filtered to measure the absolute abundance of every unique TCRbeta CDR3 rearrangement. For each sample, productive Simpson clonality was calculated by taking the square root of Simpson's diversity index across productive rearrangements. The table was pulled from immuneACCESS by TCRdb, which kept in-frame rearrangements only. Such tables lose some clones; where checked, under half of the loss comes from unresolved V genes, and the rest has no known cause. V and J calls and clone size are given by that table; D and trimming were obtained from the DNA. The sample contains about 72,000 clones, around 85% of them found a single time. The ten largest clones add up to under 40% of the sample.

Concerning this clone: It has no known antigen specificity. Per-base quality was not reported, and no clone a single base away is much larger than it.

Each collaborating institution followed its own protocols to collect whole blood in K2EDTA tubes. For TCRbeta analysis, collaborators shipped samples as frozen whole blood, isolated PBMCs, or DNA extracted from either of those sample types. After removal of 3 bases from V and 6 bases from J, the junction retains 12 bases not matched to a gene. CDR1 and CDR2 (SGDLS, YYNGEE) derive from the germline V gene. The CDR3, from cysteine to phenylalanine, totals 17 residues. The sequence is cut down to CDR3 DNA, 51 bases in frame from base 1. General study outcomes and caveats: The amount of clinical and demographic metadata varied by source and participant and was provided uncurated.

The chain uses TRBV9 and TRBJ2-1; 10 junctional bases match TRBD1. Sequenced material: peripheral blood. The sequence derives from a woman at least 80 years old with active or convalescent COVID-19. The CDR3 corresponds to CASSARDRTGGRNEQFF. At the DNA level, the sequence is TGTGCCAGCAGCGCCAGGGACCGGACAGGGGGACGCAATGAGCAGTTCTTC.